This T cell receptor (beta chain) was sequenced during a study of metastatic and nonmetastatic thyroid tumors. As for the study in general: From malignant and benign thyroid patients, repertoires in blood and in tumor or nodule tissue were compared. Overall study results and limits: When malignant thyroid tumors were compared with benign nodules, TCR beta diversity was reportedly significantly higher in the malignant tumors. This held in both blood and tumor samples.

The CDR3 has 16 amino acids. V lost 6 bases and J 6 bases, leaving 27 bases between the germline ends. In germline, CDR1 is SQVTM, CDR2 ANQGSEA. Original analysis: Construction of a distant-metastasis classifier for papillary thyroid cancer relied on CDR3 differences across clinicopathological groups. TCRdb reassembled clones from the PCR reads with MiXCR. What appears here as the V and J calls and clone size reflects TCRdb's work, not the paper's. The table has roughly 4,900 clones, roughly 28% seen once. Concerning this clone: Its antigen is undetermined.

Each patient went into thyroid surgery without having received any treatment. V and J are TRBV29-1 and TRBJ2-7, with D maybe TRBD2 (7 bases). Sequencing was performed on adjacent normal tissue. The sequence was collected from a female donor with papillary thyroid cancer or a benign thyroid nodule (not recorded which). Some clones in this sample may be carry-over from other donors' samples. The CDR3 DNA follows: TGCAGCGTCACGGGGGGCGCTGGGGCCTCTTTTACCGAGCAGTACTTC. Residues: CSVTGGAGASFTEQYF.